Listed below are T cell receptor beta chains from one sample, sequenced in a study of blood T cells in healthy people across ages. Each CDR3 protein gets one entry after TCRdb re-called the 5' RACE reads with MiXCR. The data hold about 800,000 distinct CDR3 sequences, with 58% observed a single time. What was sequenced was blood. These receptor sequences come from a man under 40 in good health. Each CDR3 is given with its conserved first and last residue. The D gene is left open where the match is weak. Some rows have no size entry. The others give once, few or many, or a class for an expanded clone.

d_gene	abundance	v_gene	j_gene	CDR3aa	CDR3nt
.	.	TRBV21-1	TRBJ2-5	CASRLLSGGEQETQYF	TGTGCCAGCAGACTCCTAAGCGGGGGCGAACAAGAGACCCAGTACTTC
TRBD2	.	TRBV20-1	TRBJ2-5	CSATLGGWGGTQYF	TGCAGTGCTACCCTCGGGGGGTGGGGTGGGACCCAGTACTTC
.	.	TRBV7-9	TRBJ1-6	CASSFHFGGSPLHF	TGTGCCAGCAGCTTCCATTTTGGAGGTTCACCCCTCCACTTT
.	.	TRBV3-1	TRBJ2-7	CASSQDLSEESYEQYF	TGTGCCAGCAGCCAAGATCTCTCTGAAGAGTCCTACGAGCAGTACTTC
.	.	TRBV6-2/TRBV6-3	TRBJ2-1	CASSSGQGGNEQFF	TGTGCCAGCAGTTCAGGTCAGGGAGGCAATGAGCAGTTCTTC
TRBD2	.	TRBV5-1	TRBJ2-1	CASSLMGLAGDYNEQFF	TGCGCCAGCAGCTTGATGGGACTAGCGGGAGATTACAATGAGCAGTTCTTC
.	.	TRBV6-5	TRBJ1-2	CASSYGGSHTF	TGTGCCAGCAGTTACGGAGGGAGTCACACCTTC
.	.	TRBV6-4	TRBJ2-1	CASSEGAKDEQFF	TGTGCCAGCAGTGAGGGGGCGAAGGATGAGCAGTTCTTC
TRBD1	.	TRBV29-1	TRBJ2-2	CSVDGTGANTGELFF	TGCAGCGTTGACGGGACAGGGGCGAACACCGGGGAGCTGTTTTTT
TRBD2	.	TRBV20-1	TRBJ2-2	CSDSPPPTSGGWTGELFF	TGCAGTGACAGCCCTCCCCCGACTAGCGGGGGTTGGACCGGGGAGCTGTTTTTT
.	few	TRBV11-1	TRBJ2-5	CASSLGGWGPPQETQYF	TGTGCCAGCAGCTTAGGGGGTTGGGGACCCCCACAAGAGACCCAGTACTTC
.	.	TRBV29-1	TRBJ2-7	CSGVTVPSYEQYF	TGCAGCGGTGTGACAGTCCCCTCCTACGAGCAGTACTTC
.	.	TRBV28	TRBJ1-5	CASTRGGYSNQPQHF	TGTGCCAGCACCCGGGGCGGGTATAGCAATCAGCCCCAGCATTTT
.	.	TRBV7-2	TRBJ2-7	CASSPLPGSYEQYF	TGTGCCAGCAGCCCCCTCCCGGGGTCCTACGAGCAGTACTTC
.	once	TRBV9	TRBJ2-1	CASSVGYDEQFF	TGTGCCAGCAGCGTTGGGTATGATGAGCAGTTCTTC
TRBD2	.	TRBV28	TRBJ2-5	CASRPPLAGVYNEQYF	TGTGCCAGCAGGCCCCCGCTAGCGGGAGTTTACAATGAGCAGTACTTC
TRBD2	few	TRBV6-1	TRBJ2-1	CASSVGLAGYNEQFF	TGTGCCAGCAGTGTCGGACTAGCGGGGTACAATGAGCAGTTCTTC
.	.	TRBV12-3/TRBV12-4	TRBJ2-3	CASSFLYGRLRTDTQYF	TGTGCCAGCAGTTTCTTGTACGGGCGGTTACGCACAGATACGCAGTATTTT
.	.	TRBV7-8	TRBJ2-5	CASSFSPARSSAETQYF	TGTGCCAGCAGCTTCAGTCCGGCTAGAAGCAGCGCGGAGACCCAGTACTTC
TRBD2	.	TRBV5-1	TRBJ2-7	CASRPSSGSTYEQYF	TGCGCCAGCAGACCTAGTAGCGGGAGCACCTACGAGCAGTACTTC
.	.	TRBV30	TRBJ1-2	CAWTGGAYGYTF	TGTGCCTGGACCGGGGGCGCCTATGGCTACACCTTC
.	.	TRBV11-3	TRBJ2-1	CASSSPRRNEQFF	TGTGCCAGCAGCTCCCCCCGACGGAATGAGCAGTTCTTC
.	.	TRBV2	TRBJ2-7	CASRASGARGEQYF	TGTGCCAGCAGAGCATCGGGAGCCCGGGGCGAGCAGTACTTC
TRBD1	.	TRBV27	TRBJ2-5	CASQGQSQETQYF	TGTGCCAGCCAGGGACAGAGCCAAGAGACCCAGTACTTC
TRBD2	.	TRBV24-1	TRBJ2-1	CATSDHTGTSGSYEQFF	TGTGCCACCAGTGATCACACCGGGACTAGCGGTTCCTATGAGCAGTTCTTC
.	.	TRBV11-2	TRBJ2-3	CASSSHPGILSDTQYF	TGTGCCAGCAGCTCCCACCCCGGGATCCTATCAGATACGCAGTATTTT
TRBD2	.	TRBV6-1	TRBJ2-1	CASTYGGASGRLLNEQFF	TGTGCCAGCACCTACGGGGGGGCTAGCGGGAGGCTATTAAATGAGCAGTTCTTC
.	.	TRBV29-1	TRBJ1-2	CSAFGYDYTF	TGCAGCGCCTTTGGCTATGACTACACCTTC
.	.	TRBV20-1	TRBJ2-1	CSAFSVGDEQFF	TGCAGTGCTTTTAGCGTGGGCGATGAGCAGTTCTTC
.	.	TRBV20-1	TRBJ1-5	CSAIDKGKDNQPQHF	TGCAGTGCTATTGACAAGGGGAAGGACAATCAGCCCCAGCATTTT
.	few	TRBV14	TRBJ2-3	CASSQVGTLRTDTQYF	TGTGCCAGCAGCCAAGTAGGAACCCTTCGCACAGATACGCAGTATTTT